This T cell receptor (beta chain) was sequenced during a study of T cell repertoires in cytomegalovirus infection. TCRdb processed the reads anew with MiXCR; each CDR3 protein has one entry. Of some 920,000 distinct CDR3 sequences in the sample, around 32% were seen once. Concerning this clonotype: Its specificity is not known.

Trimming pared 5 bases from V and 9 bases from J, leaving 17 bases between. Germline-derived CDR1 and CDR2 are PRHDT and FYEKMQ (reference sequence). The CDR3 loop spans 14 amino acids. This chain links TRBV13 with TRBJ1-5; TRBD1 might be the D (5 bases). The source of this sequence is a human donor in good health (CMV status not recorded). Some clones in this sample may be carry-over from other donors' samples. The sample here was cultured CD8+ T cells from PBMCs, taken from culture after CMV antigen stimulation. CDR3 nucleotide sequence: TGTGCCAGCAGCCTACGTGGGGGTGAGGGGCCCCAGCATTTT. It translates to CASSLRGGEGPQHF.